This note documents a single T cell receptor (beta chain) sequence. This record comes from a study of Tregs in tolerant kidney transplant recipients. Germline V gene data show CDR1 as LNHDA and CDR2 as SQIVND (reference sequence). The CDR3 has 15 residues. The V gene lost 3 bases and the J gene lost 0 bases, with 9 bases spanning the gap. The repertoire was sequenced with immunoSEQ multiplex PCR; TCRdb's copy has only in-frame clones and lacks some. Here the sample spans about 240,000 clones, 80% to 85% being singletons. J is TRBJ1-3 and V is TRBV19; no reliable D call. This TCR was recovered from a human donor in good health. Sequencing was performed on CD4+ T cells from blood. The CDR3: CASSMEWDSGNTIYF. CDR3 nucleotide sequence: TGTGCCAGTAGTATGGAATGGGACTCTGGAAACACCATATATTTT.